This TCR beta chain appears in the sequencing data of a study of beta chain features in type 1 diabetes. Overall study findings and caveats: Type 1 diabetes patients had moderately but significantly shorter TCRB CDR3s in all four CD4+ subsets.

Every isolated RNA sample was fully reverse transcribed, so sequencing captured expressed TCRB transcripts. Generated by immunoSEQ multiplex PCR, the TCRdb table keeps only in-frame clones and is missing some. Of more than 250,000 clones listed, approximately 20% are singletons. The CDR3 spans 18 residues. Trimming cost V 1 base and J 6 bases, with 19 bases left between them. Germline V gene lookup returns CDR1 SEHNR and CDR2 FQNEAQ (reference sequence). As concerns this clone: Its antigen is unknown.

The sample was naive CD4+ T cells from blood. The sequence was obtained from a woman between 40 and 55 years old with type 1 diabetes. The chain employs TRBV7-9 and TRBJ1-6; D unclear. The CDR3 coding sequence is TGTGCCAGCAGCTTAGAGGGAGGATTGACCCGAGGTAATTCACCCCTCCACTTT. It yields the protein CASSLEGGLTRGNSPLHF.